A selection of T cell receptor beta chains follows, all from one sample in a study of blood T cell repertoires in COVID-19. Here immunoSEQ multiplex PCR was the method, and the copy in TCRdb shows in-frame clones only, minus some. The sample comprises 350,000 to 400,000 clones, 88% of which are singletons, and more than 1% rests with the top ten. Material: PBMCs or T cells enriched from blood (not recorded which). The source of these receptors is a woman aged 18 to 35 who had recovered from COVID-19. Both conserved end residues are part of each CDR3. D genes are given only for firm matches. Clone size is stated in some rows and not others, as once, few, many or a class when expanded.

cdr3_aa,cdr3_nt,v_call,j_call,clone_size,d_call
CASSLLAGQGDEQYF,TGTGCCAGCTCGCTCCTCGCGGGACAGGGGGACGAGCAGTACTTC,TRBV18,TRBJ2-7,-,TRBD1
CASSPGQNYGYTF,TGTGCCAGCAGCCCGGGACAAAACTATGGCTACACCTTC,TRBV7-2,TRBJ1-2,-,-
CASSFGQTYEQYF,TGTGCCAGCAGCTTTGGACAGACATACGAGCAGTACTTC,TRBV5-6,TRBJ2-7,-,-
CASSQSGLAGTGELFF,TGCGCCAGCAGCCAAAGCGGGCTCGCCGGCACCGGGGAGCTGTTTTTT,TRBV4-3,TRBJ2-2,-,-
CASSLRITGGENQETQYF,TGTGCCAGCAGTTTAAGGATTACGGGGGGGGAGAACCAAGAGACCCAGTACTTC,TRBV28,TRBJ2-5,few,TRBD2
CAVGGRGILNSPLHF,TGTGCCGTGGGCGGCAGGGGAATCCTTAATTCACCCCTCCACTTT,TRBV6-5,TRBJ1-6,-,-
CASSFTPRSASYEQYF,TGTGCCAGCAGCTTCACGCCACGGTCTGCTTCCTACGAGCAGTACTTC,TRBV7-9,TRBJ2-7,once,-
CASSPAEGRLDTQYF,TGTGCCAGCAGCCCCGCGGAGGGTCGATTGGATACGCAGTATTTT,TRBV7-9,TRBJ2-3,-,-
CASSPAWTGGTEAFF,TGCGCCAGCAGCCCGGCGTGGACAGGGGGCACTGAAGCTTTCTTT,TRBV5-1,TRBJ1-1,-,TRBD1
CASDGGKLYNEQFF,TGTGCCAGCGATGGGGGGAAGCTGTACAATGAGCAGTTCTTC,TRBV11-2,TRBJ2-1,-,-
CASRPTVHTGTGDFYGYTF,TGCGCCAGCAGACCTACCGTTCATACAGGGACAGGGGATTTCTATGGCTACACCTTC,TRBV23-1,TRBJ1-2,once,TRBD1
CASSLGPNYGYTF,TGTGCCAGCAGTTTGGGCCCTAACTATGGCTACACCTTC,TRBV12-3/TRBV12-4,TRBJ1-2,-,-
CASRVTAGTNEKLFF,TGTGCCAGCAGGGTTACGGCGGGAACTAATGAAAAACTGTTTTTT,TRBV6-5,TRBJ1-4,-,-
CASTAQHYSNQPQHF,TGTGCCAGTACCGCCCAACACTATAGCAATCAGCCCCAGCATTTT,TRBV19,TRBJ1-5,-,-
CAISMPGQGDHSLSYEQYF,TGTGCCATCAGCATGCCGGGACAGGGGGACCATTCCCTCTCCTACGAGCAGTACTTC,TRBV10-3,TRBJ2-7,-,TRBD1
CASSFAGNQPQHF,TGTGCCAGCAGCTTTGCAGGGAACCAGCCCCAGCATTTT,TRBV5-4,TRBJ1-5,-,-
CASSLPHLRAFF,TGTGCCAGCAGCTTACCGCATCTGCGAGCTTTCTTT,TRBV7-2,TRBJ1-1,-,-
CASSPAGSYGYTF,TGTGCCAGCAGCCCCGCAGGGTCCTATGGCTACACCTTC,TRBV7-6,TRBJ1-2,-,-
CASSTGLAGTYEQYF,TGTGCCAGCAGCACGGGACTAGCGGGGACCTACGAGCAGTACTTC,TRBV5-4,TRBJ2-7,-,TRBD2
CAWIFRSDTNYGYTF,TGTGCCTGGATTTTTAGGTCCGACACTAACTATGGCTACACCTTC,TRBV30,TRBJ1-2,-,-
CASSAGQGWDEQYF,TGTGCCAGCAGTGCGGGACAGGGTTGGGACGAGCAGTACTTC,TRBV6-2/TRBV6-3,TRBJ2-7,-,TRBD1
CASSLGTSGQRSNEQFF,TGTGCCAGCAGCTTAGGGACGTCGGGACAGAGAAGCAATGAGCAGTTCTTC,TRBV7-3,TRBJ2-1,-,TRBD1
CASMNRDSYEQYF,TGTGCCAGCATGAACAGGGATTCCTACGAGCAGTACTTC,TRBV2,TRBJ2-7,-,-
CASADSSYQPQHF,TGTGCCAGTGCCGACAGCAGTTATCAGCCCCAGCATTTT,TRBV19,TRBJ1-5,once,-
CASSPRTDQPQHF,TGTGCCAGCAGTCCCCGGACAGATCAGCCCCAGCATTTT,TRBV12-3/TRBV12-4,TRBJ1-5,-,-
CASSEATFQGTQYF,TGTGCCAGCAGTGAAGCGACTTTCCAGGGGACCCAGTACTTC,TRBV6-1,TRBJ2-5,-,-
CSGGRTGELFF,TGCAGCGGAGGGAGAACCGGGGAGCTGTTTTTT,TRBV29-1,TRBJ2-2,-,-
CASSEGTVSYEQYF,TGTGCCAGCAGTGAGGGGACAGTGTCCTACGAGCAGTACTTC,TRBV6-1,TRBJ2-7,-,TRBD1
CAISAPESSEQFF,TGTGCCATCAGTGCCCCGGAGTCGAGTGAGCAGTTCTTC,TRBV10-3,TRBJ2-1,-,-
CASSPPVLAVIGDTQYF,TGTGCCAGCTCACCACCCGTTTTAGCGGTTATTGGGGATACGCAGTATTTT,TRBV18,TRBJ2-3,-,-
CASSARDSYEQYF,TGTGCCAGCAGTGCCAGGGACTCCTACGAGCAGTACTTC,TRBV27,TRBJ2-7,few,-
CASSALGQGRNEQFF,TGTGCCAGCAGCGCCCTCGGACAGGGACGGAATGAGCAGTTCTTC,TRBV9,TRBJ2-1,-,TRBD1
CSVAGTDLYEQYF,TGCAGCGTTGCCGGGACAGACCTCTACGAGCAGTACTTC,TRBV29-1,TRBJ2-7,-,TRBD1
CASSFSPRAGELFF,TGTGCCAGCAGCTTTTCCCCGCGGGCCGGGGAGCTGTTTTTT,TRBV5-8,TRBJ2-2,-,-
CASSTYRDATEAFF,TGTGCCAGCAGCACGTACAGGGACGCCACTGAAGCTTTCTTT,TRBV9,TRBJ1-1,-,-
CASSYSNDRVYEQYF,TGTGCCAGCAGTTACTCGAACGACAGGGTCTACGAGCAGTACTTC,TRBV6-5,TRBJ2-7,once,TRBD1
CASSQVPGGASEQYF,TGTGCCAGCAGCCAAGTCCCGGGAGGGGCGTCCGAGCAGTACTTC,TRBV3-1/TRBV3-2,TRBJ2-7,-,TRBD2
CASSQETAGESDTQYF,TGCGCCAGCAGCCAAGAGACAGCGGGGGAATCAGATACGCAGTATTTT,TRBV4-3,TRBJ2-3,-,TRBD2
CASSLDAGGIGETQYF,TGTGCCAGCAGCTTAGACGCAGGGGGAATAGGAGAGACCCAGTACTTC,TRBV7-6,TRBJ2-5,-,TRBD1
CATSDPGQGHEKLFF,TGTGCCACCAGTGACCCGGGACAGGGACATGAAAAACTGTTTTTT,TRBV24-1,TRBJ1-4,-,TRBD1
CASSEFWRNSYEQYF,TGTGCCAGCAGTGAATTCTGGCGGAACTCCTACGAGCAGTACTTC,TRBV6-1,TRBJ2-7,-,-